This TCR beta chain was sequenced during a study of blood T cell repertoires in COVID-19. Study summary: The samples span acute and convalescent COVID-19 from the United States, Italy and Spain. In each case, the material was cDNA or gDNA derived from T cells, B-cell-depleted T cells, or PBMCs.

In the study's own analysis: Amplification of reference gene primers provided the estimated nucleated cell counts. The data were produced by immunoSEQ multiplex PCR, yet TCRdb's version contains in-frame clones alone and is incomplete. The V and J calls and the clone size are those of that table, but D and trimming were determined from the DNA. Among approximately 75,000 clones listed, 80% to 90% were seen once. The CDR3 extends over 14 amino acids. V lost 5 bases, J lost 8 bases, and 5 bases stayed unmatched. Germline-derived CDR1 and CDR2 are MGHDK and SYGVNS. The receptor was isolated from a man in his sixties with acute or convalescent COVID-19. The material sequenced was peripheral blood. The chain joins TRBV25-1 to TRBJ1-4, with 10 bases identical to TRBD1. The CDR3, as DNA: TGTGCCAGCAGTTCCGGGACAGGGGTCGAAAAACTGTTTTTT. It codes for CASSSGTGVEKLFF.